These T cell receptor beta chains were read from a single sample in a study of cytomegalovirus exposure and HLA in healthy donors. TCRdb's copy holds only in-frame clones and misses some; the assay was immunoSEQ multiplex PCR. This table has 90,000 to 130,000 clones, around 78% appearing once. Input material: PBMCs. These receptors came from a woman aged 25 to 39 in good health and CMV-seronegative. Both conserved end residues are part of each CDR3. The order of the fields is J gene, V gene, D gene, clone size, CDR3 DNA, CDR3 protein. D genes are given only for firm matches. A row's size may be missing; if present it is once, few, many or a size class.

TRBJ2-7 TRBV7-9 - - TGTGCCAGCAGCTTACGGGAAACAGGGTCGACCTACGAGCAGTACTTC CASSLRETGSTYEQYF
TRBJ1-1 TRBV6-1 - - TGTGCCAGCAGACGTACAGCGGGGAACACTGAAGCTTTCTTT CASRRTAGNTEAFF
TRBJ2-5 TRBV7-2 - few TGTGCCAGCAGCCCCTGGATGGCTAGCTCAGAGACCCAGTACTTC CASSPWMASSETQYF
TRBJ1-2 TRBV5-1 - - TGCGCCAGCAGCTTGGAAACAGGGACGAGGGGCTACACCTTC CASSLETGTRGYTF
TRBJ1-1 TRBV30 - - TGTGCCTGGACGGGACAAGAGAACACTGAAGCTTTCTTT CAWTGQENTEAFF
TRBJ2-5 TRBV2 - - TGTGCCAGTACATACCAAGAGACCCAGTACTTC CASTYQETQYF
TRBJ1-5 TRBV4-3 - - TGCGCCAGCAGCCAAGATCAAGGGGGTGATCAGCCCCAGCATTTT CASSQDQGGDQPQHF
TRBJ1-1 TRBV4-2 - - TGTGCCAGCAGCCCCCGGGAGGGGGGGAACACTGAAGCTTTCTTT CASSPREGGNTEAFF
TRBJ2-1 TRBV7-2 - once TGTGCCAGCAGCTACCGACGGGGAGGAGGCGATGAGCAGTTCTTC CASSYRRGGGDEQFF
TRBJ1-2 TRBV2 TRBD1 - TGTGCCAGCAGTGGAGGGGGCACGGGGGGCTACACCTTC CASSGGGTGGYTF
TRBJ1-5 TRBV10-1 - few TGCGCCAGCAGTGAGCGGGGACACAAATATAGCAATCAGCCCCAGCATTTT CASSERGHKYSNQPQHF
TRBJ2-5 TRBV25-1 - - TGTGCCAGCAGTGAAATAGCCCAAGAGACCCAGTACTTC CASSEIAQETQYF
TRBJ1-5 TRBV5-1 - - TGCGCCAGCAGCTTGGACGGGAATCAGCCCCAGCATTTT CASSLDGNQPQHF
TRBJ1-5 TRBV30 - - TGTGCCTGGAGTGTACGCAGGGGCAATCAGCCCCAGCATTTT CAWSVRRGNQPQHF
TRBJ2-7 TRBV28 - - TGTGCCAGCAGTTTCGTCAGCTACGAGCAGTACTTC CASSFVSYEQYF
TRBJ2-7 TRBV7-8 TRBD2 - TGTGCCAGCACTCTTGGGGCGGGAGGGCCGGAGGAGCAGTACTTC CASTLGAGGPEEQYF
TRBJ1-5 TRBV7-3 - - TGTGCCAGCAGCTTAGACAGAAGCCAGCCCCAGCATTTT CASSLDRSQPQHF
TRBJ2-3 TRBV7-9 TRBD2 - TGTGCCAGCAGCTTAGGAGCTCAGGGACTAGCGGCAGCGAATACGCAGTATTTT CASSLGAQGLAAANTQYF
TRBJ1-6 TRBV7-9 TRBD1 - TGTGCCAGCAGCCCGCGGGACAGGAATAATTCACCCCTCCACTTT CASSPRDRNNSPLHF
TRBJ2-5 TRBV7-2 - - TGTGCCAGCAGCTTATCGTCCCTTCTTGCGGAGACCCAGTACTTC CASSLSSLLAETQYF
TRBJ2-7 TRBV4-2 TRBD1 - TGTGCCAGCAGCCAAGACGGGACAGGGGTGGTCCTTTACGAGCAGTACTTC CASSQDGTGVVLYEQYF
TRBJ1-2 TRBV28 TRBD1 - TGTGCCAGCAAATTACAGGGGGCGCCCGGGGGCTACACCTTC CASKLQGAPGGYTF
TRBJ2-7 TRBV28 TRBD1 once TGTGCCAGCAGGACAGGGCCGGCCGGCGAGCAGTACTTC CASRTGPAGEQYF
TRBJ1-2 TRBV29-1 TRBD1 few TGCAGCGTCGGTGACAGGGCGAGTGGCTACACCTTC CSVGDRASGYTF
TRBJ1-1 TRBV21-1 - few TGTGCCAGCAGCAAATTTCAGGAGAACACTGAAGCTTTCTTT CASSKFQENTEAFF